This TCR beta chain was profiled in a study of radiotherapy plus CTLA-4 blockade in lung cancer. The wider study: Patients showed objective responses in 15% to 20% of cases and disease control in more than 25%.

This clone was picked up a small number of times. Antigen specificity is unknown. General study findings and limits: The study found tumor-derived TCR clones expanded in blood after radiotherapy plus ipilimumab. Alongside interferon-beta, early blood T cell clone dynamics were reportedly the best predictor of response.

The data were produced by immunoSEQ multiplex PCR, yet TCRdb's version contains in-frame clones alone and is incomplete. The repertoire holds approximately 41,000 clones, with under 80% as singletons. Deletions cut 6 bases from V and 6 bases from J, with 18 bases between. CDR1 and CDR2 from the germline V gene are MNHNS and SASEGT. This CDR3 has 15 residues. The sequenced sample was peripheral blood, obtained from a patient treated with radiotherapy plus ipilimumab. The rearrangement joins TRBV6-1 to TRBJ2-1; a possible D gene is TRBD1 (6 bases). The TCR originated in a human donor with non-small cell lung cancer who had stable disease on radiotherapy plus ipilimumab. As DNA, the CDR3 is TGTGCCAGCAGCCGACAGGACCGGGGCGGCAATGAGCAGTTCTTC. This encodes CASSRQDRGGNEQFF.